Each of the 32 T cell receptor beta chains below was sequenced from the same sample in a study of memory CD4+ T cells and cytomegalovirus serostatus. The protocol was immunoSEQ multiplex PCR, while the TCRdb copy is restricted to in-frame clones and leaves out a portion. The table shows under 80,000 clones, with about 81% occurring only once. The sort gate was single viable CD3+CD4+CD8-CD45RO+ cells for memory CD4+ T cells. The specimen was memory CD4+ T cells from blood. Source of these receptors: an adult in good health and CMV-seronegative.

The chain uses TRBV27 and TRBJ2-2, with D possibly matching TRBD2 (6 bases). CDR3 size: 15 residues. Germline values: CDR1 MNHEY, CDR2 SMNVEV (reference sequence). Trimming stripped 3 bases from V and 6 bases from J, with 14 bases between. CDR3 nucleotides: TGTGCCAGCAGTTTTCGGGACGCGGGATCCGGGGAGCTGTTTTTT. Translation: CASSFRDAGSGELFF.

The rearrangement joins TRBV2 to TRBJ1-5; possible D gene TRBD1, 5 bases. V lost 6 bases and J lost 0, with 12 bases in between. Germline lookup yields CDR1 SNHLY and CDR2 FYNNEI. The CDR3 loop spans 15 amino acids. The CDR3 DNA follows: TGTGCCAGCAGCGGGACGGGGGGTAGCAATCAGCCCCAGCATTTT. Translation: CASSGTGGSNQPQHF.

The CDR3 reads CASSLAYSGNTIYF. The CDR3 nucleotides are TGTGCCAGCAGTTTGGCTTACTCTGGAAACACCATATATTTT. The chain employs TRBV28 and TRBJ1-3, with D unresolved. Germline V gives CDR1 MDHEN, CDR2 SYDVKM. CDR3 length equals 14 residues. Trimming removed 3 bases from V and 0 bases from J, with 6 bases in between.

This clone was found once. V is TRBV27 and J is TRBJ1-2; D gene uncertain. V lost 5 bases to trimming and J lost 7 bases, with 17 bases between them. Germline V gives CDR1 MNHEY, CDR2 SMNVEV (reference sequence). This CDR3 is built from 14 residues. CDR3 sequence reads: CASSPARVVVGYTF. The CDR3 coding sequence is TGTGCCAGCAGTCCGGCCCGAGTTGTGGTTGGCTACACCTTC.

J is TRBJ2-7 and V is TRBV28; 7 bases align to TRBD1. CDR1 and CDR2 (germline): MDHEN, SYDVKM. Trimming at V came to 2 bases and at J to 3 bases, leaving 4 bases not matched to a gene. The length of the CDR3 is 14 residues. This CDR3 is CASSLIGGSYEQYF. Here the CDR3 DNA reads TGTGCCAGCAGTTTAATAGGGGGCAGCTACGAGCAGTACTTC. The entire variable domain, with the rest obtained from reference TRBV28 and TRBJ2-7, is as follows: DVKVTQSSRYLVKRTGEKVFLECVQDMDHENMFWYRQDPGLGLRLIYFSYDVKMKEKGDIPEGYSVSREKKERFSLILESASTNQTSMYLCASSLIGGSYEQYFGPGTRLTVT.

The CDR3 DNA reads as TGTGCCAGCAGGAATAGCGGGGGGGCCCACAATGAGCAGTTCTTC. It encodes CASRNSGGAHNEQFF. The V gene is TRBV7-3, the J gene TRBJ2-1; 11 bases align to TRBD2. Germline V gene lookup returns CDR1 SGHTA and CDR2 FQGTGA. This CDR3 has 15 amino acids. J was trimmed by 5 bases and V by 6 bases; bases with no gene match: 6.

The chain couples TRBV19 to TRBJ2-2; 7 nucleotides match TRBD2. V trimming: 5 bases; J trimming: 0 bases; junction bases outside the gene matches: 0. CDR3 length equals 14 residues. Germline CDR1 and CDR2: LNHDA and SQIVND (reference sequence). CDR3 DNA sequence: TGTGCCAGTAGTCTAGCGGCGAACACCGGGGAGCTGTTTTTT. Translating it yields CASSLAANTGELFF.

Only a few counts were recorded for this clone. The J gene is TRBJ2-7, the V gene TRBV2; 11 bases line up with TRBD1. The CDR3 extends over 15 amino acids. V was pared by 6 bases and J by 7 bases, with 11 bases of the junction left unmatched. Germline V gene data show CDR1 as SNHLY and CDR2 as FYNNEI. The CDR3 reads CASSDGTGGQREQYF. The DNA of the CDR3 is TGTGCCAGCAGCGACGGGACAGGGGGACAGAGGGAGCAGTACTTC.

The chain is built from TRBV6-6 and TRBJ1-5, with D unresolved. The germline CDR1 and CDR2 sequences are MNHNY and SVGAGI (reference sequence). Between the trimmed V and J ends, which lost 4 bases and 9 bases, there was a span of 16 bases. The CDR3 has 14 amino acids. This CDR3 is CASSSRAASRPQHF. DNA of the CDR3: TGTGCCAGCAGTTCCCGGGCCGCGAGTAGGCCCCAGCATTTT.

The V call is TRBV5-6, the J call TRBJ1-5; the D gene is possibly TRBD1 (6 bases). The germline V and J ends were trimmed by 4 bases and 6 bases, with 11 bases remaining between them. Germline CDR1 is SGHDT and CDR2 is YYEEEE. This CDR3 is built from 13 residues. This chain's CDR3 is CASSGGRGQPQHF. The CDR3 DNA follows: TGTGCCAGCAGCGGCGGCAGGGGTCAGCCCCAGCATTTT.

The CDR3 DNA sequence: TGTGCCAGCAGCTTAGATTCTAGGGTAAAAGAGACCCAGTACTTC. It specifies CASSLDSRVKETQYF. The chain uses TRBV11-2 and TRBJ2-5; D gene uncertain. Germline CDR1 and CDR2: SGHAT and FQNNGV. Trimming removed 0 bases from V and 3 bases from J, with 11 bases in between. CDR3 length equals 15 residues.

The chain is built from TRBV11-1 and TRBJ2-3; 13 bases fit TRBD2. This CDR3 is 17 amino acids long. After removal of 3 bases from V and 1 base from J, the junction contained 4 bases not matched to a gene. Germline-derived CDR1 and CDR2 are SGHAT and FQDESV (reference sequence). The CDR3 spells CASSFEGLAGGTDTQYF. The CDR3 DNA reads as TGTGCCAGCAGCTTCGAAGGACTAGCGGGGGGCACAGATACGCAGTATTTT.

The rearrangement uses TRBV28 and TRBJ1-1; a possible D gene is TRBD1 (6 bases). This CDR3 region has 15 residues. With 3 bases removed from V and 11 bases from J, the gap between germline ends came to 22 bases. Germline values: CDR1 MDHEN, CDR2 SYDVKM. CDR3 protein: CASSFQDSWRGAAFF. CDR3 nucleotides: TGTGCCAGCAGTTTCCAGGACAGTTGGAGGGGGGCGGCTTTCTTT.

This chain links TRBV30 with TRBJ2-3, with 8 nucleotides matching TRBD1. V was clipped by 0 bases and J by 4 bases; unmatched bases: 6. Germline V gene sequence: CDR1 GTSNPN, CDR2 SVGIG (reference sequence). The CDR3 runs 15 residues. CDR3 coding DNA: TGTGCCTGGAGTGTACGGCAGGGGGCCGCAGATACGCAGTATTTT. This gives the protein CAWSVRQGAADTQYF. Combining the CDR3 with reference TRBV30 and TRBJ2-3 gives the whole variable domain SQTIHQWPATLVQPVGSPLSLECTVEGTSNPNLYWYRQAAGRGLQLLFYSVGIGQISSEVPQNLSASRPQDRQFILSSKKLLLSDSGFYLCAWSVRQGAADTQYFGPGTRLTVL.

This chain connects TRBV18 to TRBJ1-6, with 8 bases that match TRBD1. Looked up from germline, CDR1 is KGHSH and CDR2 is LQKENI. V gave up 3 bases and J gave up 6 bases; unmatched junction bases: 10. This CDR3 has 17 amino acids. The CDR3 DNA reads TGTGCCAGCTCACCGGAGCCAGGGGGCACACTTAATTCACCCCTCCACTTT. Translating gives CASSPEPGGTLNSPLHF.

This chain links TRBV15 with TRBJ2-1; D possibly matches TRBD1 or TRBD2 (5 bases each). Germline V gives CDR1 LNHNV, CDR2 YYDKDF (reference sequence). V lost 4 bases, J lost 4 bases, and 14 bases lay in between. The length of the CDR3 is 15 residues. The CDR3 loop is CATSTSRDLYNEQFF. The CDR3 bases are TGTGCCACCAGCACCTCCCGGGACCTTTACAATGAGCAGTTCTTC.

The rearrangement uses TRBV4-1 and TRBJ2-1; D is unclear. V lost 3 bases and J 4 bases, leaving 1 base between the germline ends. The CDR3 runs to 11 residues. The germline V gene has CDR1 MGHRA and CDR2 YSYEKL. CDR3 bases: TGCGCCAGCAGCCATTACAATGAGCAGTTCTTC. As protein: CASSHYNEQFF.

CDR3 nucleotide sequence: TGTGCCAGCAGGGGGACTGCGAAAGAGACCCAGTACTTC. It specifies CASRGTAKETQYF. V gene TRBV28 combines with J gene TRBJ2-5; D perhaps matches TRBD2 (6 bases). Germline V gives CDR1 MDHEN, CDR2 SYDVKM. The CDR3 is 13 residues long. The ends were cut back, 6 bases at V and 3 bases at J, with 11 bases in the middle. The full variable domain, with the rest looked up from reference TRBV28 and TRBJ2-5, is DVKVTQSSRYLVKRTGEKVFLECVQDMDHENMFWYRQDPGLGLRLIYFSYDVKMKEKGDIPEGYSVSREKKERFSLILESASTNQTSMYLCASRGTAKETQYFGPGTRLLVL.

The V call is TRBV7-6, the J call TRBJ1-4, with TRBD1 identical over 12 bases. V lost 5 bases, J lost 4 bases, and 8 bases stayed unmatched. CDR1 is SGHVS and CDR2 is FNYEAQ in the germline V gene. The CDR3 runs to 17 residues. The CDR3 sequence is CASSLRDRGRDNEKLFF. The CDR3 nucleotides are TGTGCCAGCAGCCTACGGGACAGGGGGCGCGATAATGAAAAACTGTTTTTT.

V and J are TRBV28 and TRBJ2-1; 10 positions match TRBD2. The V gene end was trimmed by 6 bases and the J gene end by 2 bases; junction bases not matched to a gene: 4. In germline, CDR1 is MDHEN, CDR2 SYDVKM. The CDR3 totals 15 residues. CDR3 sequence (DNA): TGTGCCAGCAGACTAGCGGGGAGAACCTACAATGAGCAGTTCTTC. The encoded protein is CASRLAGRTYNEQFF.

The chain employs TRBV28 and TRBJ2-7; D is ambiguous. Germline values: CDR1 MDHEN, CDR2 SYDVKM. Trimming removed 5 bases from V and 4 bases from J, with 15 bases in between. CDR3 length: 14 residues. The CDR3 protein is CASSDPDPKYEQYF. CDR3 nucleotide sequence: TGTGCCAGCAGTGACCCGGACCCCAAGTACGAGCAGTACTTC.

The chain is built from TRBV18 and TRBJ2-7; D remains unclear. The germline V gene has CDR1 KGHSH and CDR2 LQKENI. This CDR3 comprises 13 residues. Trimming cost V 0 bases and J 0 bases, with 3 bases left between them. CDR3 amino acids: CASSPPVSYEQYF. CDR3 DNA: TGTGCCAGCTCACCACCGGTCTCCTACGAGCAGTACTTC.

V and J are TRBV5-1 and TRBJ2-3; 7 nucleotides line up with TRBD1. CDR1 and CDR2 from the germline V gene are SGHRS and YFSETQ. J gave up 4 bases and V 4 bases, and 9 bases lay outside the gene matches. The CDR3 covers 15 residues. For the CDR3, the DNA is TGCGCCAGCAGCCGAGGGACAGAGGAGTCAGATACGCAGTATTTT. This translates into CASSRGTEESDTQYF.

V and J are TRBV19 and TRBJ2-2, with 10 bases aligning to TRBD1. The V gene end was trimmed by 8 bases and the J gene end by 0 bases; junction bases not matched to a gene: 6. The CDR3 runs to 16 residues. Germline V CDR1 and CDR2: LNHDA, SQIVND (reference sequence). The CDR3 spells CASRDRGGSNTGELFF. Here the CDR3 DNA reads TGTGCCAGTCGGGACAGGGGAGGATCGAACACCGGGGAGCTGTTTTTT.

This clone turned up a few times. This sequence joins TRBV18 and TRBJ1-1; D is undetermined. V lost 4 bases, J lost 1 base, and 7 bases lay in between. The CDR3 is 13 amino acids. In germline, CDR1 is KGHSH, CDR2 LQKENI. Written as DNA, the CDR3 is TGTGCCAGCTCACTGGCCAGGAACACTGAAGCTTTCTTT. The encoded protein is CASSLARNTEAFF.

This clone was recorded only once. The chain combines TRBV18 with TRBJ2-1; D unresolved. There are 13 residues in the CDR3. V was shortened by 8 bases and J by 0 bases, with 8 bases between the two germline ends. Germline V lookup: CDR1 KGHSH, CDR2 LQKENI. The CDR3, as DNA: TGTGCCAGCCGATCATCCTCCTACAATGAGCAGTTCTTC. This gives the protein CASRSSSYNEQFF.

This sequence joins TRBV5-1 and TRBJ2-2; 14 positions agree with TRBD2. The CDR3 covers 18 residues. Germline V gene data show CDR1 as SGHRS and CDR2 as YFSETQ. Germline trimming cut 4 bases from V and 0 bases from J; bases unmatched to any gene: 5. CDR3 nucleotides: TGCGCCAGCAGCGGGACTAGCGGGGGCAGAGCGAACACCGGGGAGCTGTTTTTT. Translating gives CASSGTSGGRANTGELFF.

This chain joins TRBV18 and TRBJ2-7; 7 bases map to TRBD1. The CDR3 is 15 residues long. Germline values: CDR1 KGHSH, CDR2 LQKENI. After removal of 0 bases from V and 3 bases from J, the junction contained 5 bases not matched to a gene. CDR3 nucleotides: TGTGCCAGCTCACCACCCGGGACAGACCACTACGAGCAGTACTTC. This codes for CASSPPGTDHYEQYF.

The gene calls are TRBV18 and TRBJ1-5; TRBD1 is a possible D gene (5 bases). V was clipped by 3 bases and J by 5 bases, with 17 bases between them. There are 16 residues in the CDR3. CDR1 and CDR2 from the germline V gene are KGHSH and LQKENI. The CDR3 DNA reads TGTGCCAGCTCACCCGGGACCGTCAGCAGACATCAGCCCCAGCATTTT. Translation gives CASSPGTVSRHQPQHF.

The genes are TRBV7-3 and TRBJ2-1; 10 positions agree with TRBD1. The CDR3 extends over 16 amino acids. Germline V CDR1 and CDR2: SGHTA, FQGTGA. V was pared by 6 bases and J by 4 bases, with 9 bases of the junction left unmatched. The CDR3 DNA reads as TGTGCCAGCAGTCCGGGACAGGGGAGGGAATACAATGAGCAGTTCTTC. Protein sequence: CASSPGQGREYNEQFF.

This chain links TRBV2 with TRBJ1-6; tentatively, D is TRBD1 (5 bases). V dropped 4 bases and J dropped 9 bases, with 16 bases sitting between them. CDR1 is SNHLY and CDR2 is FYNNEI in the germline V gene. CDR3 length: 15 amino acids. CDR3 sequence (DNA): TGTGCCAGCAGTGCGAGGGGAACCTTGGTTTCACCCCTCCACTTT. Amino acids: CASSARGTLVSPLHF.

As concerns this clone: This sample includes further DNA sequences coding for the same CDR3. CDR3 region: CSVGQGYGYTF. DNA for the CDR3: TGCAGCGTTGGGCAGGGCTATGGCTACACCTTC. The chain links TRBV29-1 to TRBJ1-2; perhaps TRBD1 as D (5 bases). There are 11 residues in the CDR3. Germline V lookup: CDR1 SQVTM, CDR2 ANQGSEA. V was pared by 4 bases and J by 4 bases, with 7 bases between.